The source of this T cell receptor (beta chain) is a study of T-cell reconstitution after alpha-beta-depleted transplantation in children. This clonotype appeared a few times. CDR3 length: 13 residues. Per germline, CDR1 MNHNY and CDR2 SVGAGI (reference sequence). V lost 2 bases and J lost 6; bases outside the gene matches: 4. Unique molecular identifiers were incorporated during preparation of the TCRbeta library. TCRdb reprocessed the PCR reads via MiXCR and lists one record per CDR3 protein. The sample gives approximately 800,000 distinct CDR3 sequences, around 15% of which show up once; around 5% is in the top ten.

Sequencing was performed on PBMCs, mostly from graft donor cells, taken 360 days after TCRalphabeta/CD19-depleted stem cell transplant. The TCR comes from a male patient younger than 18 who had a stem cell transplant for acute lymphoblastic leukemia, so the T cells may come from the graft donor. V is TRBV6-6 and J is TRBJ2-7; TRBD2 aligns across 7 bases. CDR3 residues: CASSYGREGEQYF. CDR3 nucleotides: TGTGCCAGCAGTTACGGCAGGGAGGGCGAGCAGTACTTC.